The 10 T cell receptor beta chains given below trace back to one sample, sequenced in a study of blood T cell repertoires in COVID-19. TCRdb's table, derived via immunoSEQ multiplex PCR, lists solely in-frame clones and lacks some. In the table there are fewer than 350,000 clones, approximately 88% of which are singletons. Sequenced material: peripheral blood. All receptors derive from a young woman with COVID-19, enrolled during active disease.

V usage is TRBV27 and J usage is TRBJ1-6; weak D call: TRBD1 (5 bases). The CDR3 has 15 residues. Germline assignment: CDR1 MNHEY and CDR2 SMNVEV (reference sequence). With 5 bases removed from V and 7 bases from J, the gap between germline ends came to 15 bases. CDR3 DNA: TGTGCCAGCAGTCCGAGCGGGGGAGGCAATTCACCCCTCCACTTT. It specifies CASSPSGGGNSPLHF.

This clone was picked up many times. The gene calls are TRBV9 and TRBJ1-2; D ambiguous. Germline CDR1 SGDLS, CDR2 YYNGEE. V was clipped by 0 bases and J by 6 bases, with 9 bases between them. The CDR3 has 13 residues. The CDR3: CASSVGENDGYTF. The CDR3 DNA reads as TGTGCCAGCAGCGTAGGAGAGAACGATGGCTACACCTTC.

This clone was observed a few times. The chain combines TRBV27 with TRBJ1-6; D not resolved. The CDR3 spans 14 residues. Germline-derived CDR1 and CDR2 are MNHEY and SMNVEV (reference sequence). Trimming removed 6 bases from V and 3 bases from J, with 9 bases in between. The CDR3 loop is CASRQEGYNSPLHF. The CDR3 bases are TGTGCCAGCAGACAAGAGGGCTATAATTCACCCCTCCACTTT.

The chain recombines TRBV4-2 with TRBJ1-2; 8 bases line up with TRBD1. Trimming removed 0 bases from V and 1 base from J; junction bases left unmatched: 4. The CDR3 runs 16 residues. Germline values: CDR1 LGHNA, CDR2 YNFKEQ. The CDR3 coding sequence is TGTGCCAGCAGCCAAGAAGCACAGGGGGGTAACTATGGCTACACCTTC. It yields the protein CASSQEAQGGNYGYTF.

The genes are TRBV4-2 and TRBJ1-1, with D unclear. The germline V and J ends were trimmed by 0 bases and 1 base, with 9 bases remaining between them. The CDR3 spans 15 residues. Germline CDR1 reads LGHNA; CDR2 reads YNFKEQ. The CDR3 bases are TGTGCCAGCAGCCAAGACCCATTAGAGAACACTGAAGCTTTCTTT. It yields the protein CASSQDPLENTEAFF.

This rearrangement joins TRBV23-1 to TRBJ2-2, with D tentatively TRBD1 (5 bases). TRBV23-1 qualifies as an ORF whose function is uncertain. This CDR3 is 15 amino acids long. V lost 0 bases to trimming and J lost 3 bases, with 8 bases between them. In DNA form, the CDR3 reads TGCGCCAGCAGTCAATCGCAGGGATACACCGGGGAGCTGTTTTTT. This translates into CASSQSQGYTGELFF.

The chain couples TRBV7-2 to TRBJ2-7; D perhaps matches TRBD1 (6 bases). This CDR3 comprises 12 residues. V was trimmed by 5 bases and J by 12 bases, leaving 17 bases between them. Germline CDR1 reads SGHTA; CDR2 reads FQGNSA. This chain's CDR3 is CASSTQGTQRYF. The CDR3 DNA reads as TGTGCCAGCAGCACCCAGGGGACCCAGAGGTACTTC.

V and J are TRBV6-5 and TRBJ1-6; D unclear. CDR3 length: 12 residues. V was trimmed by 6 bases and J by 2 bases, leaving 2 bases between them. Germline V gives CDR1 MNHEY, CDR2 SVGAGI. CDR3 in amino acids: CASSTYNSPLHF. CDR3 DNA: TGTGCCAGCAGCACCTATAATTCACCCCTCCACTTT.

The chain couples TRBV7-9 to TRBJ2-1, with a tentative D call TRBD1 (5 bases). Deletions cut 5 bases from V and 10 bases from J, with 18 bases between. This CDR3 comprises 14 residues. The germline gives CDR1 SEHNR, CDR2 FQNEAQ (reference sequence). CDR3 sequence reads: CASSPTVWQGEQFF. DNA of the CDR3: TGTGCCAGCAGCCCCACCGTTTGGCAGGGCGAGCAGTTCTTC.

The chain recombines TRBV12-3 or TRBV12-4 with TRBJ2-5, with D unresolved. The J call may not be correct, given that the DNA end is closer to TRBJ2-7. The CDR3 is 11 residues long. As DNA, the CDR3 is TGTGCCAGCAGTTCCTACTACGAGCAGTACTTC. It is translated as CASSSYYEQYF.